A selection of T cell receptor beta chains follows, all from one sample in a study of CD8 T cells in Susac syndrome. TCRdb fed the immunoSEQ multiplex PCR reads into MiXCR, producing one record per CDR3 protein. The data show approximately 200,000 distinct CDR3 sequences, under 97% seen once. The sample consisted of CD4+ T cells from PBMCs. All receptors come from a human donor with multiple sclerosis. CDR3s include the opening cysteine and the closing phenylalanine or tryptophan. Each record gives: V gene, CDR3 length, J gene, clone size, D gene, CDR3 DNA, CDR3 protein. D genes are given only for firm matches. Some rows mark clone size as missing; the rest say once, few, many or name a class of expanded clone.

TRBV25-1	13	TRBJ2-5	-	TRBD1	TGTGCCAGCAGTGATTCGACAGGGCCACGAAGGTACTTC	CASSDSTGPRRYF
TRBV14	13	TRBJ2-1	-	-	TGTGCCAGCAGCCATCTACGCCTAAGTGAGCAGTTCTTC	CASSHLRLSEQFF
TRBV27	14	TRBJ1-4	-	TRBD1	TGTGCCAGCAGGTTACAGGGGGCGGGTGAAAAACTGTTTTTT	CASRLQGAGEKLFF
TRBV7-2	13	TRBJ2-7	-	TRBD1	TGTGCCAGCGGCCGGGACAGGGGAAGCGAGCAGTACTTC	CASGRDRGSEQYF
TRBV18	17	TRBJ2-1	-	TRBD1	TGTGCCAGCTCACCGGACAGGGGTTCGGGATCCTACAATGAGCAGTTCTTC	CASSPDRGSGSYNEQFF
TRBV29-1	13	TRBJ2-3	-	TRBD2	TGCAGCGTTGCCGGGGGGGTTGTAGATACGCAGTATTTT	CSVAGGVVDTQYF
TRBV19	14	TRBJ2-3	once	-	TGTGCCAGTAGTCGGCTAGACCCAACAGATACGCAGTATTTT	CASSRLDPTDTQYF
TRBV4-3	13	TRBJ1-5	-	-	TGCGCCAGCAGCTGGGCCCAGGACCAGCCCCAGCATTTT	CASSWAQDQPQHF
TRBV5-6	12	TRBJ2-3	-	-	TGTGCCAGCACCACCGGGACAGATACGCAGTATTTT	CASTTGTDTQYF
TRBV4-3	17	TRBJ2-7	-	-	TGCGCCAGCAGCCATCGCAACACCGGGACCAGCCCGTACGAGCAGTACTTC	CASSHRNTGTSPYEQYF
TRBV27	15	TRBJ1-2	few	TRBD1	TGTGCCAGCAGTTTATACAGGGGCGCAAACTATGGCTACACCTTC	CASSLYRGANYGYTF
TRBV6-2/TRBV6-3	13	TRBJ1-5	-	-	TGTGCCAGTCATAAGATCGCGAATCAGCCCCAGCATTTT	CASHKIANQPQHF
TRBV6-2/TRBV6-3	14	TRBJ1-6	-	-	TGTGCCAGCACCGATGGAGGGGGAGGGTCACCCCTCCACTTT	CASTDGGGGSPLHF
TRBV30	13	TRBJ2-1	-	-	TGTGCCTGGGATCGCGGGGCCAAGACTGAGCAGTTCTTC	CAWDRGAKTEQFF
TRBV6-6	15	TRBJ2-3	-	TRBD1	TGTGCCAGCAGTTATCGGGACAGGTACACAGATACGCAGTATTTT	CASSYRDRYTDTQYF
TRBV30	13	TRBJ1-1	-	-	TGTGCCTGGAGTTCCAGGACGAACACTGAAGCTTTCTTT	CAWSSRTNTEAFF
TRBV6-6	14	TRBJ2-7	-	-	TGTGCCAGCACCAAGGGGGACGCATCCTACGAGCAGTACTTC	CASTKGDASYEQYF
TRBV5-4	13	TRBJ2-5	-	-	TGTGCCAGCAGCCAGCACGTGATGGAGACCCAGTACTTC	CASSQHVMETQYF
TRBV7-2	14	TRBJ2-2	-	-	TGTGCCAGCAGCTCGACAGGTTACACCGGGGAGCTGTTTTTT	CASSSTGYTGELFF
TRBV7-2	15	TRBJ2-1	once	TRBD2	TGTGCCAGCAGCTATAGCGGGGGATATTACAATGAGCAGTTCTTC	CASSYSGGYYNEQFF
TRBV20-1	17	TRBJ1-6	-	TRBD1	TGCAGTGCTAGAGATCCCCAATCGGACAGGGGGAGTTCACCCCTCCACTTT	CSARDPQSDRGSSPLHF
TRBV7-2	17	TRBJ2-6	-	-	TGTGCCAGCAGCCCGCCCGGGGTCCTCTCTGGGGCCAACGTCCTGACTTTC	CASSPPGVLSGANVLTF
TRBV7-9	13	TRBJ1-1	few	-	TGTGCCACCGAGGGACAACTGAACACTGAAGCTTTCTTT	CATEGQLNTEAFF
TRBV6-6	13	TRBJ2-7	-	TRBD1	TGTGCCAGCACCATAGGGGGCCCCTACGAGCAGTACTTC	CASTIGGPYEQYF
TRBV20-1	18	TRBJ1-6	-	-	TGCAGTGCTAGAGATGCCAGAAAATCCGACTCCTATAATTCACCCCTCCACTTT	CSARDARKSDSYNSPLHF
TRBV27	15	TRBJ2-3	-	TRBD1	TGTGCCAGCAGTTCCAGGACAGGGATGCCAGATACGCAGTATTTT	CASSSRTGMPDTQYF
TRBV14	14	TRBJ1-1	-	-	TGTGCCAGCAGCCGGGCGGAGGGGCCCGCTGAAGCTTTCTTT	CASSRAEGPAEAFF
TRBV29-1	16	TRBJ2-3	-	-	TGCAGCGTTGAACCTCCCCGAGGCAGGGCCACGGATACGCAGTATTTT	CSVEPPRGRATDTQYF
TRBV20-1	13	TRBJ1-2	-	-	TGCAGTGCTAGAGTTCCAGGGAGGTATGGCTACACCTTC	CSARVPGRYGYTF
TRBV30	14	TRBJ2-7	-	-	TGTGCCTGGAGTGAAAAGGCCCGTCTCGACGAGCAGTACTTC	CAWSEKARLDEQYF
TRBV14	15	TRBJ1-4	-	-	TGTGCCAGCAGCCAAGAGGGAGCTCTGGATGAAAAACTGTTTTTT	CASSQEGALDEKLFF
TRBV7-9	13	TRBJ2-3	-	-	TGTGCCAGCAGCCGCGACGGGAGAGATACGCAGTATTTT	CASSRDGRDTQYF
TRBV5-1	15	TRBJ1-1	once	-	TGCGCCAGCAGCTTGGATCCGTCGAGGGGCACTGAAGCTTTCTTT	CASSLDPSRGTEAFF
TRBV30	13	TRBJ1-2	-	-	TGTGCCTGGACAAATTTCGATAACTATGGCTACACCTTC	CAWTNFDNYGYTF
TRBV20-1	14	TRBJ1-5	-	-	TGCAGTGCTAGAGTCCCGGGGTGGGATCAGCCCCAGCATTTT	CSARVPGWDQPQHF
TRBV27	15	TRBJ1-4	-	TRBD1	TGTGCCAGCCGCCTCCTGGACAGGGACAATGAAAAACTGTTTTTT	CASRLLDRDNEKLFF
TRBV12-3/TRBV12-4	13	TRBJ2-3	-	-	TGTGCCAGCAGTTTTTACGCCGAGGATACGCAGTATTTT	CASSFYAEDTQYF
TRBV11-2	13	TRBJ2-3	-	-	TGTGCCAGCAGCCCCCAACCGGCAGATACGCAGTATTTT	CASSPQPADTQYF
TRBV12-3/TRBV12-4	17	TRBJ2-2	-	-	TGTGCCAGCAGTTTTTTTTGGGGATTCAGGAACACCGGGGAGCTGTTTTTT	CASSFFWGFRNTGELFF
TRBV20-1	15	TRBJ2-5	-	TRBD2	TGCAGTGCTAGGGGGACTAGCGGATTACAAGAGACCCAGTACTTC	CSARGTSGLQETQYF
TRBV9	16	TRBJ2-1	-	TRBD2	TGTGCCAGCAGCGTCGCGGCTAGCGGGGGGGCTCATGAGCAGTTCTTC	CASSVAASGGAHEQFF
TRBV5-1	14	TRBJ2-2	-	-	TGCGCCAGCAGCTTGGTAGGCAGCCAGAGGGAGCTGTTTTTT	CASSLVGSQRELFF
TRBV5-1	15	TRBJ2-2	-	-	TGCGCCAGCAGCTTCGGGACTGCCCTTGACGGGGAGCTGTTTTTT	CASSFGTALDGELFF
TRBV29-1	13	TRBJ2-7	-	TRBD1	TGCAGCGTTTCTAGGGACAGGCCCTACGAGCAGTACTTC	CSVSRDRPYEQYF
TRBV20-1	14	TRBJ1-1	-	-	TGCAGTGCTAGAGATCGGGTCCGGGGCACTGAAGCTTTCTTT	CSARDRVRGTEAFF
TRBV5-6	14	TRBJ2-3	-	-	TGTGCCAGCAGCTCAGGAACTAGCACAGATACGCAGTATTTT	CASSSGTSTDTQYF
TRBV5-1	13	TRBJ1-2	few	-	TGCGCCAGCAGCTTGGGCGGAGACTATGGCTACACCTTC	CASSLGGDYGYTF